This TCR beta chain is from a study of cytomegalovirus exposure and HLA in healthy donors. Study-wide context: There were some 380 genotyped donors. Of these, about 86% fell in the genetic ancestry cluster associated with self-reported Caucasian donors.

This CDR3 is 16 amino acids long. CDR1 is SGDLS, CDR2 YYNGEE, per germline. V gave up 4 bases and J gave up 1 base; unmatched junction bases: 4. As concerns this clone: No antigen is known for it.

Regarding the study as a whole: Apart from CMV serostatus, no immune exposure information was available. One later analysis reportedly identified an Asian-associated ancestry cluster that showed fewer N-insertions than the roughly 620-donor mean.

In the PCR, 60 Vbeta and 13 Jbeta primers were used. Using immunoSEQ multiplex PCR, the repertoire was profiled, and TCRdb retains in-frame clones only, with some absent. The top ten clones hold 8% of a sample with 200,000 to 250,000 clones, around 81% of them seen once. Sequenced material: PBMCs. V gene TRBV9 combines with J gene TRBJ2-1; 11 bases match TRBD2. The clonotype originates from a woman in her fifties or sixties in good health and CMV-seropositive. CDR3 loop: CASSLRTSGSYNEQFF. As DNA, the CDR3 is TGTGCCAGCAGCTTACGGACTAGCGGGTCCTACAATGAGCAGTTCTTC. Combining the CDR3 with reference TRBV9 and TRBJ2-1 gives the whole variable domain DSGVTQTPKHLITATGQRVTLRCSPRSGDLSVYWYQQSLDQGLQFLIQYYNGEERAKGNILERFSAQQFPDLHSELNLSSLELGDSALYFCASSLRTSGSYNEQFFGPGTRLTVL.